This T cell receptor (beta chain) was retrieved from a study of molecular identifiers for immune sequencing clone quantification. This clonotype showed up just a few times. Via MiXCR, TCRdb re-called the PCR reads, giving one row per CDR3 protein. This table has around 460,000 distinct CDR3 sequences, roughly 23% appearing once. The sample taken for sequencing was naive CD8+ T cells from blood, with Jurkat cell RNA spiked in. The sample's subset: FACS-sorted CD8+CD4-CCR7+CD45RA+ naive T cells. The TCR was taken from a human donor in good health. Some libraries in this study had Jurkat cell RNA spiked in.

Here the CDR3 reads CSARVSEQFF. CDR3 sequence (DNA): TGCAGTGCTAGAGTGTCTGAGCAGTTCTTC. This chain joins TRBV20-1 and TRBJ2-1; unclear D gene. Germline V gives CDR1 DFQATT, CDR2 SNEGSKA (reference sequence). The CDR3 loop spans 10 amino acids. V was shortened by 1 base and J by 9 bases, with 4 bases between the two germline ends.